The table lists the clone carrying this T cell receptor (beta chain) with a few counts. Its antigen is unknown. The source of the sample is a study of identical twins. Template switching (which added a universal primer site) was used, and cDNA carried unique molecular identifiers. A single record per CDR3 protein comes from TCRdb applying MiXCR to the 5' RACE reads. The sample lists 500,000 to 600,000 distinct CDR3 sequences, roughly a fifth seen once, with roughly 0.91% in the top ten. Per germline, CDR1 SEHNR and CDR2 FQNEAQ (reference sequence). This CDR3 has 15 residues. V shed 5 bases and J shed 13 bases, with 21 bases lying between them. General study results and limits: Findings came from cross-sectional statistics, without long-term follow-up of donors. Beta out-of-frame sequences displayed a weaker excess of sharing between twins.

The sample also formed part of further work on T cells expressing NK-cell markers.

The source is a woman aged 18-30 years in good health. The sample comprised CD4+ T cells sorted from blood. The genes are TRBV7-9 and TRBJ1-6; D unresolved. The CDR3 reads CASSPTLVAVRPLHF. The DNA for the CDR3 is TGTGCCAGCAGCCCCACCCTAGTAGCGGTTCGTCCCCTCCACTTT. Complete variable domain (other parts from reference TRBV7-9 and TRBJ1-6): DTGVSQNPRHKITKRGQNVTFRCDPISEHNRLYWYRQTLGQGPEFLTYFQNEAQLEKSRLLSDRFSAERPKGSFSTLEIQRTEQGDSAMYLCASSPTLVAVRPLHFGNGTRLTVT.